The present entry profiles one TCR beta chain with its context. Under the authors' procedure: Reference gene primer amplification gave nucleated cell count estimates. Here immunoSEQ multiplex PCR was the method, and the copy in TCRdb shows in-frame clones only, minus some. The V and J calls and the clone size are those of that table, but D and trimming were determined from the DNA. In the table there are 250,000 to 300,000 clones, approximately 83% of which are singletons. The sample comes from a study of blood T cell repertoires in COVID-19. Study summary: Collection of acute and convalescent COVID-19 samples took place in the United States, Italy and Spain. The cDNA or gDNA used as material had been derived from T cells, B-cell-depleted T cells, or PBMCs.

This CDR3 region has 15 residues. The germline V gene has CDR1 SGHRS and CDR2 YFSETQ. Trimming cost V 1 base and J 5 bases, with 13 bases left between them. The chain links TRBV5-1 to TRBJ2-1; possible D gene TRBD1, 5 bases. Sequenced input: peripheral blood. This TCR derives from a woman between 65 and 79 years old with acute or convalescent COVID-19. CDR3 region: CASSLIVGADNEQFF. CDR3 bases: TGCGCCAGCAGCTTGATCGTAGGGGCGGACAATGAGCAGTTCTTC.